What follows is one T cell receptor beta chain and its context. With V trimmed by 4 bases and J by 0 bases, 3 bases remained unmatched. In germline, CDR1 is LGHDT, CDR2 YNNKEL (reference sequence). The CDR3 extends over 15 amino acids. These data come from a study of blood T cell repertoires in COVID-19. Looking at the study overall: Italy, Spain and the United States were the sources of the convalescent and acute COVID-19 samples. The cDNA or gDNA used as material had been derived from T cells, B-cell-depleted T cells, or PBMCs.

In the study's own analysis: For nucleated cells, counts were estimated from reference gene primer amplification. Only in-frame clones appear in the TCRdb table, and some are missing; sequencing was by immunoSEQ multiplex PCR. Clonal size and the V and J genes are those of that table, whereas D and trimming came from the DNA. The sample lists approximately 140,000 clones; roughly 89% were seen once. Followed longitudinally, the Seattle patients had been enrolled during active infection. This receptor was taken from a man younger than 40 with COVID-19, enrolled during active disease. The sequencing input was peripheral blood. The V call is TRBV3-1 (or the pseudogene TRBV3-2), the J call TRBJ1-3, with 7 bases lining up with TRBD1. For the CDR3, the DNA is TGTGCCAGCAGCCGAGGGACAGACTCTGGAAACACCATATATTTT. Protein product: CASSRGTDSGNTIYF.